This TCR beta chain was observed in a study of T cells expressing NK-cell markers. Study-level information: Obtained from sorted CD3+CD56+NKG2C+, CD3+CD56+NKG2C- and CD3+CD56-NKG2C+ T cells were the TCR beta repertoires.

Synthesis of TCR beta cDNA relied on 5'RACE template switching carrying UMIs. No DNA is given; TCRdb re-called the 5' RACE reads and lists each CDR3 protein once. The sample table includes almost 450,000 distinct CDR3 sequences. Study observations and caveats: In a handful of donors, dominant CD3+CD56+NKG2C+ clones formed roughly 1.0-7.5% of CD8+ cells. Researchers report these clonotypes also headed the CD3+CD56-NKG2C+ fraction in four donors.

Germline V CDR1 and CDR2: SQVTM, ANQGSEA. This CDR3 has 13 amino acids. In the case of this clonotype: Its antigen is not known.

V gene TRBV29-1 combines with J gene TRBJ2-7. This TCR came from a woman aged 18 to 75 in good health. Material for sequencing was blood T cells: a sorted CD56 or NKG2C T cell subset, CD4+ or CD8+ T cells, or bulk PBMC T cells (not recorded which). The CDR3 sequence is CSVDLGTPYEQYF.